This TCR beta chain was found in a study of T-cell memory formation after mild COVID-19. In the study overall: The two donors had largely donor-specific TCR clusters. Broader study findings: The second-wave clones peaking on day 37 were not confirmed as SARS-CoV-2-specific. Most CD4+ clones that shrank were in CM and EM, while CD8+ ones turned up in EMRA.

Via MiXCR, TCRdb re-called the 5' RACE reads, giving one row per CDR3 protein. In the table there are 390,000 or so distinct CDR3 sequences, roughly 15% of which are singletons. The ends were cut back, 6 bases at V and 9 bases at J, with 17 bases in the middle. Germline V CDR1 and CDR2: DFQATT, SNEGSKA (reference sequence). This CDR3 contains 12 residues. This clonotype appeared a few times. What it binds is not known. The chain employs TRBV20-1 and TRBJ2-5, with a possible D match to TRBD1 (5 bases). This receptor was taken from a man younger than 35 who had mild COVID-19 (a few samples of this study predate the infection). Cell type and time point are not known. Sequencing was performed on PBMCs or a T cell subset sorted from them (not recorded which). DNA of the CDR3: TGCAGTGCCAGGCCCCAGGGAAGGGCCCAGTACTTC. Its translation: CSARPQGRAQYF.